These T cell receptor beta chains were read from a single sample in a study of PD-1 blockade in classical Hodgkin lymphoma. The table came from immunoSEQ multiplex PCR; TCRdb's copy has only in-frame clones and leaves some out. The data contain roughly 14,000 clones, about 82% of them singletons. Sequenced material: CD4+ T cells from blood. The receptors originated from a human donor with classical Hodgkin lymphoma. CDR3s leave out the opening cysteine and the closing phenylalanine or tryptophan. The D gene is left open where the match is weak.

>TRBD2|TRBV11-1
ASSLAGGSPYEQY
>-|TRBV19
ASIGQGIYGYT
>-|TRBV7-2
ASNPGGPDTQY
>-|TRBV25-1
ASSDSGRTAF
>-|TRBV16
ASSQFQSTGAWREKLF
>TRBD1|TRBV28
ASNRDRVFEQY
>-|TRBV2
ASKIRTGTDTQY
>TRBD2|TRBV2
ASRIIAGAAQSSTYNEQF
>-|TRBV11-2
ASSLDRAAAHGYT
>TRBD1|TRBV5-1
ASREWTGLTDTQY